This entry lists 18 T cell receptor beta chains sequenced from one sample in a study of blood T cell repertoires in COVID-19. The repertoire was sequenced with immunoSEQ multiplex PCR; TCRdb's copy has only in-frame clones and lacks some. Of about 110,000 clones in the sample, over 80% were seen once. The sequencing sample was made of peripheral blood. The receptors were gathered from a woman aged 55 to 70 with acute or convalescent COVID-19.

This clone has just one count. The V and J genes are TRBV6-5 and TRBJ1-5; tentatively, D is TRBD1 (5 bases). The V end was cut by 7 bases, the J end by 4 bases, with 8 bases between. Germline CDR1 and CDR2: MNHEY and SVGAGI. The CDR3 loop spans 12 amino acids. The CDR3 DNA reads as TGTGCCAGCACTACAGGAAATCAGCCCCAGCATTTT. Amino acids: CASTTGNQPQHF.

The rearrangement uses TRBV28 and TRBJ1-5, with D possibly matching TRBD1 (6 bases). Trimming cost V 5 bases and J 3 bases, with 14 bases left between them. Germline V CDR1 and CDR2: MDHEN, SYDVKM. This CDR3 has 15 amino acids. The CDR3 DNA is TGTGCCAGCAGTCCTAGGGGGAGTCCCAATCAGCCCCAGCATTTT. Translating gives CASSPRGSPNQPQHF.

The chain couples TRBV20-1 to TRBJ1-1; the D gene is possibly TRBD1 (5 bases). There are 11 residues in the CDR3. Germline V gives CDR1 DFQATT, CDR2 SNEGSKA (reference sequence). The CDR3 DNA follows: TGCGGCTTGGGGGGGGACACTGAAGCTTTCTTT. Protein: CGLGGDTEAFF.

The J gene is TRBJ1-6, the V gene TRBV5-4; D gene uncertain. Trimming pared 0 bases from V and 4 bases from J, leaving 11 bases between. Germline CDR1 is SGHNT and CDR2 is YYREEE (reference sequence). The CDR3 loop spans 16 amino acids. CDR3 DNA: TGTGCCAGCAGCTTGGGTCGGGGTGGGTATAATTCACCCCTCCACTTT. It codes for CASSLGRGGYNSPLHF.

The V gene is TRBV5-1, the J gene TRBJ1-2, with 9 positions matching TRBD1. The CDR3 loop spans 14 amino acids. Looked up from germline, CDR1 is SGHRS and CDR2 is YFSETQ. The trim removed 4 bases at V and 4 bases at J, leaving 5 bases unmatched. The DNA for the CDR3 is TGCGCCAGCAGCGAACAGGGGGCCAGCTATGGCTACACCTTC. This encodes CASSEQGASYGYTF.

CDR3 protein: CASRRGVGYTEAFF. The CDR3 DNA sequence: TGCGCCAGCCGACGGGGGGTTGGATACACTGAAGCTTTCTTT. V usage is TRBV10-2 and J usage is TRBJ1-1, with D possibly matching TRBD1 (5 bases). Germline V gene lookup returns CDR1 WSHSY and CDR2 SAAADI. The CDR3 has 14 residues. V lost 8 bases and J 3 bases, leaving 16 bases between the germline ends.

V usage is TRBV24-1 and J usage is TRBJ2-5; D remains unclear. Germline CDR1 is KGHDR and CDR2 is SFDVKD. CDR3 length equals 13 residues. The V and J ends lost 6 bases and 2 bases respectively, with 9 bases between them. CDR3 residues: CATSSTVQETQYF. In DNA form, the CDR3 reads TGTGCCACCAGTTCTACGGTTCAAGAGACCCAGTACTTC.

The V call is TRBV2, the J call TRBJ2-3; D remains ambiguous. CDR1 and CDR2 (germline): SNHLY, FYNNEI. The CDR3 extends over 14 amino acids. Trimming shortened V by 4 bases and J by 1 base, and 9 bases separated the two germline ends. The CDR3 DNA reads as TGTGCCAGCAGTGTGGCTAGAGGCACAGATACGCAGTATTTT. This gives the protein CASSVARGTDTQYF.

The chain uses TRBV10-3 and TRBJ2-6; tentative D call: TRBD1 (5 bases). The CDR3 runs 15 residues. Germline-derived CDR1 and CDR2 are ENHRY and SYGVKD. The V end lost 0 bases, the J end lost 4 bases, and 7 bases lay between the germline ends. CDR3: CAISESGLGANVLTF. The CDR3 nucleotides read TGTGCCATCAGTGAGTCGGGGCTAGGGGCCAACGTCCTGACTTTC.

The DNA for the CDR3 is TGTGCCAGCAGCCAGAACCCCGGGACAGCTAACTATGGCTACACCTTC. Translated, it gives CASSQNPGTANYGYTF. V usage is TRBV14 and J usage is TRBJ1-2; 7 nucleotides line up with TRBD1. There are 16 residues in the CDR3. V lost 3 bases to trimming and J lost 0 bases; unmatched junction nucleotides: 7. Germline V gene data show CDR1 as SGHDN and CDR2 as FVKESK. Complete variable domain (other parts from reference TRBV14 and TRBJ1-2): EAGVTQFPSHSVIEKGQTVTLRCDPISGHDNLYWYRRVMGKEIKFLLHFVKESKQDESGMPNNRFLAERTGGTYSTLKVQPAELEDSGVYFCASSQNPGTANYGYTFGSGTRLTVV.

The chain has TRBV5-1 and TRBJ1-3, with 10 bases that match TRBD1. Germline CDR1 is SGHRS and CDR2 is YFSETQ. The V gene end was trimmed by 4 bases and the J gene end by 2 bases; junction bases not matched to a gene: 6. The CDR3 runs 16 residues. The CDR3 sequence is CASSILDRGPGNTIYF. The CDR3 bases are TGCGCCAGCAGCATCCTCGACAGGGGGCCTGGAAACACCATATATTTT.

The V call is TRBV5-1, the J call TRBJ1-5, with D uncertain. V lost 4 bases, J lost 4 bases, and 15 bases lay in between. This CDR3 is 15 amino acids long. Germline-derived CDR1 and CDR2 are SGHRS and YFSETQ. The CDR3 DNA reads TGCGCCAGCAGCACACGTAGCGTGTCAAATCAGCCCCAGCATTTT. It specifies CASSTRSVSNQPQHF.

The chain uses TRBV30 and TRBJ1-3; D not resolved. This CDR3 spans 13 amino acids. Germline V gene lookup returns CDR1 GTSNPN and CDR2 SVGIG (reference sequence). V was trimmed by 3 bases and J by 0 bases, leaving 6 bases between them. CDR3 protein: CAWSRNSGNTIYF. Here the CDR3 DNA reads TGTGCCTGGAGCCGTAACTCTGGAAACACCATATATTTT.

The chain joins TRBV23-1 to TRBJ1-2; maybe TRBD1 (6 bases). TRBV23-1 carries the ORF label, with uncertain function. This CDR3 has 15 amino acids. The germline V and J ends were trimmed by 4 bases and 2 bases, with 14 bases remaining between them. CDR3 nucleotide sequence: TGCGCCAGCAGTCTGTACCCAGGGGAGAACTATGGCTACACCTTC. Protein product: CASSLYPGENYGYTF.

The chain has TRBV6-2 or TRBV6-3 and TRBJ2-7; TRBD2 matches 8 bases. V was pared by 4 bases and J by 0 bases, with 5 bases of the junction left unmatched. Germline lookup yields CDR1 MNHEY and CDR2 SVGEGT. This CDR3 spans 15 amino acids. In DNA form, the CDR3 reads TGTGCCAGCAGTTCGACTAGCGCAAGCTCCTACGAGCAGTACTTC. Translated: CASSSTSASSYEQYF.

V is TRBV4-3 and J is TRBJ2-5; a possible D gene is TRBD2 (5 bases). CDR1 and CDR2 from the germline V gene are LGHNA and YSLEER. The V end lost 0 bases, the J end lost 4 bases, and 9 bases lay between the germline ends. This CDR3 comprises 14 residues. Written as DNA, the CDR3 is TGCGCCAGCAGCCAAGATCGGGGTCCAGAGACCCAGTACTTC. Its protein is CASSQDRGPETQYF.

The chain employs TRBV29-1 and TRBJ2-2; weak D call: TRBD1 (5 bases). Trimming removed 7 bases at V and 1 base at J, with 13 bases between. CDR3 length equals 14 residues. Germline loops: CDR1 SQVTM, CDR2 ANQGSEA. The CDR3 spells CSGRQRMNTGELFF. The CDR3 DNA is TGCAGCGGGCGACAGAGAATGAACACCGGGGAGCTGTTTTTT.

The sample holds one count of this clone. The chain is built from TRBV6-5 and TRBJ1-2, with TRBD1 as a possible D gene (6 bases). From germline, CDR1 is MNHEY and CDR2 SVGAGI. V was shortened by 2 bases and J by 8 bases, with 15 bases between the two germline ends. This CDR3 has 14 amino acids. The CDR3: CASSYAGAQQGYTF. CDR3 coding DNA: TGTGCCAGCAGTTACGCAGGGGCGCAGCAGGGCTACACCTTC.